The T cell receptor beta chain under discussion was sequenced for a study of T cell responses to AZD1222 COVID-19 vaccine. Study results and limitations: Spike-specific TCR depth and breadth grew after two AZD1222 doses.

A note on this clone: The target antigen is unknown.

Produced via immunoSEQ multiplex PCR; TCRdb's table is partial and in-frame only. The sample contains about 100,000 clones, around nine tenths of which appear only once. The CDR3 runs to 14 residues. Per the germline V gene, CDR1 is MNHNY and CDR2 is SVGAGI (reference sequence). V lost 2 bases and J lost 7; bases outside the gene matches: 6. The source was peripheral blood, collected on day 0 of AZD1222 vaccination. This clonotype was obtained from an adult in good health. The rearrangement joins TRBV6-6 to TRBJ1-2, with 8 bases fitting TRBD1. CDR3 protein: CASSYLDRESGYTF. As DNA, the CDR3 is TGTGCCAGCAGTTACCTGGACAGGGAAAGTGGCTACACCTTC.